The entry that follows covers one TCR beta chain sequence. It has no known antigen specificity. Sequence at one end of the junction differs from germline and may be a read error. This entry is derived from a study of beta chain features in type 1 diabetes listed by TCRdb under 2018. Regarding the complete study: Patients and healthy donors did not differ in mean age, gender distribution, total cell number or subset yield. The study compared the TCRB repertoires of sorted circulating CD4+ T cell subsets in recently diagnosed type 1 diabetes patients with those in matched healthy donors. Regulatory and stem cell-like memory subsets were isolated from only 8 patients and about 8 healthy donors, whereas naive and central memory subsets came from all 28 donors. A total of 85 million to 140 million sorted cells were examined across all samples, and the number of cells per subset was strongly correlated with RNA yield.

What the work shows at the level of the full study, not this receptor alone: Only small numbers of individuals were included in the HLA sub-analyses, which left unresolved whether HLA type had any influence on TCRB rearrangement. Shorter templates might have been favored by PCR, but patient and control samples were amplified and corrected together, so both groups would have been affected equally by any skew. Because cDNA was sequenced instead of genomic DNA, activated cells with high expression could be over-represented, although the groups did not differ in activation or CD3 levels. In all four CD4+ subsets, TCRB CDR3 length was moderately but significantly shorter in type 1 diabetes patients. At VDJ recombination sites, patients with type 1 diabetes made fewer insertions and deleted more nucleotides, a pattern implying thymic rearrangement abnormalities. The naive, central memory and regulatory TCRB repertoires appeared to resemble one another more closely among patients than among healthy donors.

The entire amount of isolated RNA was reverse transcribed using the High Capacity cDNA Reverse Transcription Kit, so the sequenced TCRB transcripts were expressed ones. Deep immunoSEQ sequencing was applied to naive, central memory and regulatory T cell samples, giving an average of around 4 million total reads per sample. Sorted cells were lysed in RLT buffer, and RNA was extracted using DNase-treated RNeasy Micro or Mini kits according to cell number. Each cell subset was processed on its own to prevent cross-contamination, while patient and healthy donor samples were processed together. The immunoSEQ multiplex PCR was used to amplify TCRB sequences from cDNA, generating 87-bp fragments that spanned the CDR3 region. Amplicons were sequenced on the Illumina HiSeq platform. The original methods were these. PCR bias was computationally corrected using synthetic template baselines, reads within Hamming distance 2 were collapsed, and singletons that could not be merged were discarded. Reads were aligned against IMGT so that V, D and J genes, CDR3 length and insertions or deletions at six rearrangement sites could be assigned. Clonotype counts were normalized to sorted cell number within each subset before computing true diversity and Gini coefficients with the tcR R package. The overlap coefficient, calculated on TCRB nucleotide sequences, was used to measure repertoire sharing. Out-of-frame TCRB sequences from naive cells were analyzed to stand in for the pre-selection repertoire. Not all clones reach the TCRdb copy of this immuneACCESS table, which keeps in-frame sequences only. Checked studies attribute under half of the gap to unresolved V genes and leave the rest unexplained. V, J and clone size reflect that table, while D and trimming were determined from the DNA. Within this sample are approximately 270,000 clones, with around an eighth of them counted one time only. The ten biggest clones cover approximately 0.015% of the sample.

Each donor gave one peripheral blood draw, averaging around 0.11 L, which was collected into heparinised tubes. A BD FACSAria II and a panel including CD45RO, CCR7, CD25, CD127, CD95 and CD27 were used to sort naive, central memory, regulatory and stem cell-like memory CD4+ T cells. All sorted populations exceeded 95% purity. Right away, PBMCs were isolated by Lymphoprep density gradient centrifugation and were stained directly, with no culture step. So that batch effects would be minimized, each experiment stained and sorted samples in pairs, pairing one healthy donor with one patient. CDR1 and CDR2 are read off the germline V gene (reference sequence) as MNHNY and SVGAGI. Spanning cysteine to phenylalanine, the CDR3 consists of 15 amino acids. Only the CDR3 DNA is retained, 45 bases long and in frame from the first base.

The clonotype was recovered from a man under 40 with type 1 diabetes. The source material was naive CD4+ T cells from blood. Reading the label with the study, this specimen's cell subset or site is: true naive CD4+ T cells. The V and J segments used are TRBV6-6 and TRBJ2-3; TRBD2 agrees with 10 junctional bases. Read as DNA, the sequence is TGTGCCATCAGTGATCTAGCGGGAGTAACAGATACGCAGTATTTT. Its product reads: CAISDLAGVTDTQYF.